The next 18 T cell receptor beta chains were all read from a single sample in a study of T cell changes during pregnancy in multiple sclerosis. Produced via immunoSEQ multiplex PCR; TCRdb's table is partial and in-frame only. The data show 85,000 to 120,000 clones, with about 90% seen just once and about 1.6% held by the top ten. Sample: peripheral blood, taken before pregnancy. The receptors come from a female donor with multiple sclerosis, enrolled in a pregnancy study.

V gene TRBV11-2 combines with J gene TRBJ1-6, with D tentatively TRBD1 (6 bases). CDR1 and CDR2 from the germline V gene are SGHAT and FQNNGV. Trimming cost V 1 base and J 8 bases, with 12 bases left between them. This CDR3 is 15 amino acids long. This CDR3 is CASSLVAGTYSPLHF. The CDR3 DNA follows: TGTGCCAGCAGCTTAGTCGCAGGGACATATTCACCCCTCCACTTT.

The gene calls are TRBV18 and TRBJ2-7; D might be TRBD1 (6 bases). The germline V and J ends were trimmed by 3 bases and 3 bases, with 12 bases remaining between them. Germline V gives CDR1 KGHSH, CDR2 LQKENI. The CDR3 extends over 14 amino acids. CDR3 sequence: CASSPPIGGYEQYF. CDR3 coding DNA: TGTGCCAGCTCACCCCCAATAGGGGGCTACGAGCAGTACTTC.

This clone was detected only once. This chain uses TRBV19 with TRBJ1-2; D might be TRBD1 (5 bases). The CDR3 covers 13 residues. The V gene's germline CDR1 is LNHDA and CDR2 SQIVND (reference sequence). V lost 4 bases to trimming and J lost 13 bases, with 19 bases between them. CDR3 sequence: CASSTLQGFALTF. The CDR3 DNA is TGTGCCAGTAGTACGCTGCAGGGATTCGCTCTCACCTTC.

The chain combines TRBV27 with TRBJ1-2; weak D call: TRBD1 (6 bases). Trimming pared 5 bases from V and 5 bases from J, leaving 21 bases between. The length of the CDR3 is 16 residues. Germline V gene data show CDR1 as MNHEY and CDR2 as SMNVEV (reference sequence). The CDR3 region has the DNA TGTGCCAGCAGTCCCCGAAATACCGACAGGCGTTATGGCTACACCTTC. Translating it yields CASSPRNTDRRYGYTF.

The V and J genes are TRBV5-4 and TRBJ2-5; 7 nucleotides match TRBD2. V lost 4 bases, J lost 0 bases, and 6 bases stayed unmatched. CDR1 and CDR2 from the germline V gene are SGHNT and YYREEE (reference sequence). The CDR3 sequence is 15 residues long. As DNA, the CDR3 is TGTGCCAGCAGCCTGGGGGGGGGACACCAAGAGACCCAGTACTTC. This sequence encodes CASSLGGGHQETQYF.

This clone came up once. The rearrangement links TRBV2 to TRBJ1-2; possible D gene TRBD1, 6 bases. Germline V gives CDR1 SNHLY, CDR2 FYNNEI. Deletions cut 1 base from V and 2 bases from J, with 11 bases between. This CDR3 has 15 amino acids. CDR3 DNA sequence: TGTGCCAGCAGTGAAGTGGACAGAATAAACTATGGCTACACCTTC. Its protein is CASSEVDRINYGYTF.

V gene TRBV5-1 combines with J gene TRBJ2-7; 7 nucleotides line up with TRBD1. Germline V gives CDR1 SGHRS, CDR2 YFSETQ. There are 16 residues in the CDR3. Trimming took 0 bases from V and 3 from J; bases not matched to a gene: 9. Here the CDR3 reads CASSLGLGQRIYEQYF. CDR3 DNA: TGCGCCAGCAGCTTGGGTTTGGGACAGCGAATCTACGAGCAGTACTTC.

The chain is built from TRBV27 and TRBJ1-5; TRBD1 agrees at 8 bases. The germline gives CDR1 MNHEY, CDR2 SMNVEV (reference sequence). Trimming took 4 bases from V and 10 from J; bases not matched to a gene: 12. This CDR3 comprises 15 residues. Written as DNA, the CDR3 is TGTGCCAGCAGTTCGGGACAGGCACTCCCACGACCCCAGCATTTT. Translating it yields CASSSGQALPRPQHF.

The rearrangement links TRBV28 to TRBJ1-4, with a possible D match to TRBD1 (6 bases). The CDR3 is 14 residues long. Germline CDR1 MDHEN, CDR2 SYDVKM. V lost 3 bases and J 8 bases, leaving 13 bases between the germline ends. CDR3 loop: CASSLGRGSEKLFF. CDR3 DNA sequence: TGTGCCAGCAGTTTGGGCAGGGGATCCGAAAAACTGTTTTTT. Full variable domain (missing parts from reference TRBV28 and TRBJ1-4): DVKVTQSSRYLVKRTGEKVFLECVQDMDHENMFWYRQDPGLGLRLIYFSYDVKMKEKGDIPEGYSVSREKKERFSLILESASTNQTSMYLCASSLGRGSEKLFFGSGTQLSVL.

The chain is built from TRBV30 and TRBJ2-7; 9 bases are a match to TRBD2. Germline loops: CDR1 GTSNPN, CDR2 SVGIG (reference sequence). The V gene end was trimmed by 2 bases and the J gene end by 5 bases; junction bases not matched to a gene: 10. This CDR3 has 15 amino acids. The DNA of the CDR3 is TGTGCCTGGAGTAACAGAGCTAGCGGGGTTCACGAGCAGTACTTC. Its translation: CAWSNRASGVHEQYF.

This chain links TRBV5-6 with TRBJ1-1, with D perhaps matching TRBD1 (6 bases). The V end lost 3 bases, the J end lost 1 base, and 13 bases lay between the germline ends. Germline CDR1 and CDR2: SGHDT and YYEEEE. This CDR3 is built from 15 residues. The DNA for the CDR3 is TGTGCCAGCAGCTCACTTGGACAGACGAACACTGAAGCTTTCTTT. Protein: CASSSLGQTNTEAFF.

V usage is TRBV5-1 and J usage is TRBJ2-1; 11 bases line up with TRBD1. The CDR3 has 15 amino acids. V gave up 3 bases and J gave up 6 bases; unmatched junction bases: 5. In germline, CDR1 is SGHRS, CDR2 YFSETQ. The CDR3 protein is CASSSGQGVINEQFF. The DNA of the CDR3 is TGCGCCAGCAGCTCGGGACAGGGGGTAATCAATGAGCAGTTCTTC.

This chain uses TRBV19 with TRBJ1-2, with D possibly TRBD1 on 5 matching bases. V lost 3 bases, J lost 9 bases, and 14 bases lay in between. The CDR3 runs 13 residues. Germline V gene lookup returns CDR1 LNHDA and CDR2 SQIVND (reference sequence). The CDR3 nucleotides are TGTGCCAGTAGTATGACAGAGGTTACCCGCTACACCTTC. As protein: CASSMTEVTRYTF.

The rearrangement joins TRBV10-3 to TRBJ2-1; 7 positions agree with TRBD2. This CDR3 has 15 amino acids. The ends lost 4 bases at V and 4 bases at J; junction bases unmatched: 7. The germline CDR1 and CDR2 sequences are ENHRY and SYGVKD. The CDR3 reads CAISAGGEGYNEQFF. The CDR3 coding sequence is TGTGCCATCAGTGCGGGGGGAGAAGGTTACAATGAGCAGTTCTTC.

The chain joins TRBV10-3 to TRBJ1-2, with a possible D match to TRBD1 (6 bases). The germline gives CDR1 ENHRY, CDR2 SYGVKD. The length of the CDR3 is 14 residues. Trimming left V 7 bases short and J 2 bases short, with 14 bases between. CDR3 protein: CAINPGASNYGYTF. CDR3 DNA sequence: TGTGCCATCAATCCAGGGGCCAGCAACTATGGCTACACCTTC.

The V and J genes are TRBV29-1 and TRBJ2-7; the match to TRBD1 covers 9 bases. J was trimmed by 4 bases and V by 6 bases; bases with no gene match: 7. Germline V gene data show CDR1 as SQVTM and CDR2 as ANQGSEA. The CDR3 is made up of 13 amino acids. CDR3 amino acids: CSVYRQGGYEQYF. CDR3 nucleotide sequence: TGCAGCGTATATAGACAGGGGGGGTACGAGCAGTACTTC.

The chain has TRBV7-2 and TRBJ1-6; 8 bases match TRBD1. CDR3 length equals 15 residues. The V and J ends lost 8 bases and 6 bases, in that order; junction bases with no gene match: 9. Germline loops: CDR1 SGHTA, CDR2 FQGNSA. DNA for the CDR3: TGTGCCAGCCACCCCACGGACAGGGCTAATTCACCCCTCCACTTT. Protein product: CASHPTDRANSPLHF.

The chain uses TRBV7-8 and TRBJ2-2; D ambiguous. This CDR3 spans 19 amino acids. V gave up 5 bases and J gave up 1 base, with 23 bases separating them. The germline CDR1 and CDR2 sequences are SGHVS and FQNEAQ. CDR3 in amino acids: CASSRRFLGGPLNTGELFF. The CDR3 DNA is TGTGCCAGCAGCAGACGATTTTTGGGTGGGCCCCTGAACACCGGGGAGCTGTTTTTT.